This passage covers 17 T cell receptor beta chains from one sample sequenced in a study of OX40 agonist ivuxolimab in advanced cancers. Sequencing was performed with immunoSEQ multiplex PCR; in TCRdb, only in-frame clones are kept and a portion is missing. The sample lists fewer than 70,000 clones; around nine tenths were seen once. Here the sequenced sample was CD4+ or CD8+ T cells sorted from blood, taken in a trial of the OX40 agonist ivuxolimab. These receptors all come from an adult with an advanced solid tumor such as melanoma, head and neck, liver or kidney cancer.

The chain joins TRBV11-2 to TRBJ2-2; maybe TRBD2 (6 bases). Germline CDR1 reads SGHAT; CDR2 reads FQNNGV. V lost 5 bases to trimming and J lost 0 bases, with 10 bases between them. The CDR3 covers 15 residues. In nucleotides, the CDR3 is TGTGCCAGCAGCCTGGACTATTCGAACACCGGGGAGCTGTTTTTT. It yields the protein CASSLDYSNTGELFF.

This clone turned up a few times. The genes are TRBV14 and TRBJ2-5, with 8 bases aligning to TRBD2. Germline V gene sequence: CDR1 SGHDN, CDR2 FVKESK. With 5 bases clipped from V and 2 bases from J, the junction kept 7 bases outside the gene matches. This CDR3 spans 15 amino acids. The chain's CDR3 is CASSLWTSPQETQYF. The CDR3 nucleotides read TGTGCCAGCAGCTTATGGACTAGCCCGCAAGAGACCCAGTACTTC.

This chain uses TRBV29-1 with TRBJ1-1; D may be TRBD1 (6 bases). Germline CDR1 reads SQVTM; CDR2 reads ANQGSEA. This CDR3 comprises 14 residues. The germline V and J ends were trimmed by 8 bases and 5 bases, with 21 bases remaining between them. Here the CDR3 DNA reads TGCAGCTCCCGGCCGGGGGGGGCGAAGACTGAAGCTTTCTTT. Its protein is CSSRPGGAKTEAFF.

The genes are TRBV19 and TRBJ1-2; no definite D call. This CDR3 has 12 amino acids. CDR1 LNHDA and CDR2 SQIVND come from the germline V gene (reference sequence). With 4 bases removed from V and 7 bases from J, the gap between germline ends came to 10 bases. The CDR3 is CASSKTDSGYTF. CDR3 sequence (DNA): TGTGCCAGTAGTAAAACAGATTCTGGCTACACCTTC.

The chain joins TRBV4-1 to TRBJ2-6; D not certain. Germline loops: CDR1 MGHRA, CDR2 YSYEKL. V lost 4 bases to trimming and J lost 2 bases, with 6 bases between them. The CDR3 length is 14 residues. CDR3: CASSPVAGANVLTF. The CDR3 DNA reads TGCGCCAGCAGCCCGGTGGCTGGGGCCAACGTCCTGACTTTC.

The V call is TRBV19, the J call TRBJ2-5, with TRBD2 matching over 8 bases. The germline gives CDR1 LNHDA, CDR2 SQIVND (reference sequence). The CDR3 has 15 amino acids. Germline trimming cut 7 bases from V and 4 bases from J; bases unmatched to any gene: 11. DNA for the CDR3: TGTGCCAGTAAAGCGGGAGTAGCGGGTAGAGAGACCCAGTACTTC. Its protein product is CASKAGVAGRETQYF. Based on the CDR3 plus reference TRBV19 and TRBJ2-5, the full variable domain is DGGITQSPKYLFRKEGQNVTLSCEQNLNHDAMYWYRQDPGQGLRLIYYSQIVNDFQKGDIAEGYSVSREKKESFPLTVTSAQKNPTAFYLCASKAGVAGRETQYFGPGTRLLVL.

The rearrangement uses TRBV5-1 and TRBJ2-7, with TRBD2 as a possible D gene (5 bases). The germline gives CDR1 SGHRS, CDR2 YFSETQ. This CDR3 region has 14 residues. Trimming left V 3 bases short and J 0 bases short, with 10 bases between. CDR3 region: CASSWTGSSYEQYF. As DNA, the CDR3 is TGCGCCAGCAGCTGGACGGGGAGCTCCTACGAGCAGTACTTC.

The rearrangement joins TRBV10-1 to TRBJ1-5; no reliable D call. V lost 4 bases to trimming and J lost 6 bases, with 7 bases between them. The CDR3 sequence is 12 residues long. Germline CDR1 is WNHNN and CDR2 is SYGVQD (reference sequence). This chain's CDR3 is CASSASLQPQHF. CDR3 nucleotide sequence: TGCGCCAGCAGTGCCTCCCTTCAGCCCCAGCATTTT.

The gene calls are TRBV5-1 and TRBJ2-5, with 10 bases fitting TRBD2. The junction had 12 bases not matched to a gene; V was cut back by 5 bases and J by 2 bases. This CDR3 region has 17 residues. The germline gives CDR1 SGHRS, CDR2 YFSETQ. CDR3 amino acids: CASRRLIAGGTQETQYF. The CDR3 nucleotides are TGCGCCAGCAGACGACTGATAGCGGGGGGTACACAAGAGACCCAGTACTTC.

On this clone: Compared with germline, one end of the junction differs, possibly owing to a read error. The genes are TRBV2 and TRBJ2-4, with D tentatively TRBD2 (5 bases). This CDR3 has 12 residues. Per germline, CDR1 SNHLY and CDR2 FYNNEI. The CDR3: CASSEVQSRGHF. The CDR3 DNA reads TGTGCCAGCAGTGAAGTTCAGTCTCGAGGGCACTTC.

The chain links TRBV5-4 to TRBJ2-2, with D perhaps TRBD1 (5 bases). There are 16 residues in the CDR3. From germline, CDR1 is SGHNT and CDR2 YYREEE (reference sequence). Trimming stripped 0 bases from V and 1 base from J, with 10 bases between. The CDR3 DNA follows: TGTGCCAGCAGCTTGGGCAGGGCTCTGAACACCGGGGAGCTGTTTTTT. Amino acids: CASSLGRALNTGELFF.

This clone was seen a few times. Here the CDR3 reads CASSAIQGYGYTF. In DNA, the CDR3 is TGTGCCAGCAGCGCCATACAGGGGTATGGCTACACCTTC. This chain connects TRBV9 to TRBJ1-2; 7 nucleotides agree with TRBD1. With V trimmed by 3 bases and J by 5 bases, 4 bases remained unmatched. CDR1 and CDR2 from the germline V gene are SGDLS and YYNGEE. This CDR3 spans 13 amino acids.

In this sample, this clone turned up once. This sequence joins TRBV6-1 and TRBJ2-2; 7 bases map to TRBD2. The V gene's germline CDR1 is MNHNS and CDR2 SASEGT. J gave up 7 bases and V 6 bases, and 8 bases lay outside the gene matches. This CDR3 spans 14 amino acids. CDR3 sequence (DNA): TGTGCCAGCAGGGGGGAGGGCCCTATCGGGGAGCTGTTTTTT. Its protein product is CASRGEGPIGELFF.

The chain joins TRBV5-5 to TRBJ1-1; the match to TRBD1 covers 7 bases. Looked up from germline, CDR1 is SGHKS and CDR2 is YYEKEE (reference sequence). With 4 bases clipped from V and 1 base from J, the junction kept 4 bases outside the gene matches. This CDR3 comprises 14 residues. The CDR3 protein is CASSPRQGNTEAFF. CDR3 coding DNA: TGTGCCAGCAGCCCCCGACAGGGGAACACTGAAGCTTTCTTT.

The chain is built from TRBV4-3 and TRBJ1-1; no clear D gene. This CDR3 contains 13 residues. Germline V CDR1 and CDR2: LGHNA, YSLEER. Trimming cost V 3 bases and J 2 bases, with 7 bases left between them. This chain's CDR3 is CASSHARNTEAFF. The CDR3 DNA is TGCGCCAGCAGCCACGCTAGAAACACTGAAGCTTTCTTT.

The chain links TRBV7-2 to TRBJ1-1; D gene unclear. CDR1 is SGHTA, CDR2 FQGNSA, per germline. This CDR3 has 17 residues. With 2 bases removed from V and 1 base from J, the gap between germline ends came to 17 bases. CDR3: CASSLSPGLRGNTEAFF. The CDR3, as DNA: TGTGCCAGCAGCTTATCCCCGGGCCTTCGAGGGAACACTGAAGCTTTCTTT.

V is TRBV10-3 and J is TRBJ2-2, with D unresolved. Trimming pared 0 bases from V and 8 bases from J, leaving 13 bases between. Per the germline V gene, CDR1 is ENHRY and CDR2 is SYGVKD. The CDR3 spans 15 residues. The CDR3 protein is CAISESNSWGGELFF. CDR3 bases: TGTGCCATCAGTGAGTCGAATTCGTGGGGAGGGGAGCTGTTTTTT.